The next 15 T cell receptor beta chains were all read from a single sample in a study of vaccination and CD4 T cells after COVID-19. The treatment denotes: approximately nine-day PBMC culture with coronavirus spike peptide pools or control peptides (ViraFEST assay). Their target antigens are unknown. With the Oncomine TCR Beta short-read assay, DNA from cultured CD4+ T cells was sequenced. From the PCR reads, TCRdb called clonotypes with MiXCR, one entry per CDR3 protein. The profile shows 7,000 to 9,500 distinct CDR3 sequences, about three quarters of them singletons. The sample comprised CD4+ T cells from blood, cultured in vitro. The receptors stem from a human donor who had recovered from COVID-19.

The V gene is TRBV10-3, the J gene TRBJ2-2, with D possibly TRBD1 on 6 matching bases. This CDR3 spans 13 amino acids. V lost 10 bases to trimming and J lost 3 bases, with 12 bases between them. CDR1 and CDR2 (germline): ENHRY, SYGVKD. The CDR3 DNA reads as TGTGCCACCACAGGACAGTACACCGGGGAGCTGTTTTTT. Protein product: CATTGQYTGELFF.

The chain carries TRBV20-1 and TRBJ2-3; 8 bases map to TRBD2. J gave up 6 bases and V 2 bases, and 10 bases lay outside the gene matches. The CDR3 sequence is 15 residues long. Germline CDR1 reads DFQATT; CDR2 reads SNEGSKA (reference sequence). The CDR3 loop is CSARRGGLARDTQYF. The CDR3 DNA reads TGCAGTGCTAGACGCGGGGGGCTGGCCCGCGATACGCAGTATTTT.

V usage is TRBV4-2 and J usage is TRBJ2-3; D possibly corresponds to TRBD2 (5 bases). The CDR3 runs 14 residues. Trimming left V 1 base short and J 7 bases short, with 12 bases between. Germline-derived CDR1 and CDR2 are LGHNA and YNFKEQ. CDR3 residues: CASSQVGGRHTQYF. The CDR3 nucleotides are TGTGCCAGCAGCCAAGTTGGCGGGCGGCATACGCAGTATTTT.

The rearrangement uses TRBV11-3 and TRBJ2-3; D possibly matches TRBD1 or TRBD2 (6 bases each). Germline assignment: CDR1 SGHNT and CDR2 YENEEA. The CDR3 extends over 16 amino acids. With 3 bases removed from V and 0 bases from J, the gap between germline ends came to 13 bases. The CDR3 DNA sequence: TGTGCCAGCAGCTTCCAGGGGACTCTTAGCACAGATACGCAGTATTTT. Translation: CASSFQGTLSTDTQYF.

The gene calls are TRBV11-3 and TRBJ1-2; D unresolved. The V gene's germline CDR1 is SGHNT and CDR2 YENEEA. The CDR3 totals 13 residues. The germline V and J ends were trimmed by 3 bases and 1 base, with 6 bases remaining between them. The DNA of the CDR3 is TGTGCCAGCAGCTTGGGATATAACTATGGCTACACCTTC. As protein: CASSLGYNYGYTF.

The chain combines TRBV20-1 with TRBJ2-1; D is possibly TRBD1 or TRBD2 (5 bases each). Germline CDR1 reads DFQATT; CDR2 reads SNEGSKA (reference sequence). The V end was cut by 3 bases, the J end by 1 base, with 19 bases between. The length of the CDR3 is 17 residues. CDR3 sequence (DNA): TGCAGTGCTAGCGGGGCACTCCACCCCGGGTCCTACAATGAGCAGTTCTTC. It codes for CSASGALHPGSYNEQFF.

The chain recombines TRBV28 with TRBJ1-6, with TRBD1 matching 7 bases. Looked up from germline, CDR1 is MDHEN and CDR2 is SYDVKM. J lost 7 bases, V lost 6 bases, and 6 bases had no gene match. The CDR3 contains 14 residues. The CDR3 region has the DNA TGTGCCAGCAGCGGAGGGACAGAGAATTCACCCCTCCACTTT. It translates to CASSGGTENSPLHF.

The table lists this clonotype with a few counts. V and J are TRBV6-2 or TRBV6-3 and TRBJ1-1; D might be TRBD1 (5 bases). This CDR3 has 14 residues. The germline CDR1 and CDR2 sequences are MNHEY and SVGEGT. CDR3 sequence reads: CATRTGGVGTEAFF. CDR3 sequence (DNA): TGTGCAACCAGGACGGGGGGGGTGGGTACTGAAGCTTTCTTT.

This clonotype was counted only a few times. The chain carries TRBV6-1 and TRBJ1-2; D is perhaps TRBD1 (5 bases). Germline V gives CDR1 MNHNS, CDR2 SASEGT. There are 13 residues in the CDR3. V was shortened by 6 bases and J by 4 bases, with 12 bases between the two germline ends. The CDR3 is CASRPGKSYGYTF. In nucleotides, the CDR3 is TGTGCCAGCAGACCAGGGAAGAGCTATGGCTACACCTTC.

This chain uses TRBV7-2 with TRBJ2-5; 12 bases fit TRBD2. Germline V gives CDR1 SGHTA, CDR2 FQGNSA. V shed 5 bases and J 5 bases; nucleotides not matched to a gene: 12. CDR3 size: 17 residues. The CDR3 coding sequence is TGTGCCAGCAGCCGCACTAGCGGGGGGCCGGGAGTGGAGACCCAGTACTTC. It translates to CASSRTSGGPGVETQYF.

This clonotype is large (0.1 to 1%) by share. CDR3 loop: CASSFTGGETQYF. The CDR3 nucleotides read TGTGCCAGCAGCTTCACGGGTGGAGAGACCCAGTACTTC. This chain links TRBV7-2 with TRBJ2-5; D not resolved. V lost 3 bases, J lost 4 bases, and 9 bases lay in between. This CDR3 contains 13 residues. Germline CDR1 reads SGHTA; CDR2 reads FQGNSA.

The CDR3 DNA reads TGTGCCAGCAGCCCACCGACAGGGACGAACGAGCAGTACTTC. Protein product: CASSPPTGTNEQYF. The gene calls are TRBV7-2 and TRBJ2-7, with TRBD1 matching 7 bases. Germline V gene lookup returns CDR1 SGHTA and CDR2 FQGNSA. The CDR3 has 14 residues. The ends lost 5 bases at V and 5 bases at J; junction bases unmatched: 9.

The chain joins TRBV6-1 to TRBJ2-5; 11 nucleotides match TRBD1. The CDR3 is made up of 14 amino acids. Per germline, CDR1 MNHNS and CDR2 SASEGT. The trim removed 5 bases at V and 4 bases at J, leaving 3 bases unmatched. CDR3 sequence (DNA): TGTGCCAGCAGTATGGACAGGGGGCGAGAGACCCAGTACTTC. It yields the protein CASSMDRGRETQYF.

This clonotype was counted between two and nine times. The J gene is TRBJ2-2, the V gene TRBV7-6; unclear D gene. This CDR3 has 14 residues. CDR1 is SGHVS, CDR2 FNYEAQ, per germline. Trimming removed 4 bases from V and 0 bases from J, with 6 bases in between. The CDR3 here is CASSSTTNTGELFF. CDR3 sequence (DNA): TGTGCCAGCAGCTCTACAACGAACACCGGGGAGCTGTTTTTT.

V usage is TRBV4-3 and J usage is TRBJ1-1; TRBD1 matches at 8 bases. This CDR3 has 16 residues. Germline V lookup: CDR1 LGHNA, CDR2 YSLEER. The junction had 8 bases not matched to a gene; V was cut back by 0 bases and J by 5 bases. The CDR3 DNA sequence: TGCGCCAGCAGCCAAGATATAGGACAGGGCGATACTGAAGCTTTCTTT. Its protein product is CASSQDIGQGDTEAFF.